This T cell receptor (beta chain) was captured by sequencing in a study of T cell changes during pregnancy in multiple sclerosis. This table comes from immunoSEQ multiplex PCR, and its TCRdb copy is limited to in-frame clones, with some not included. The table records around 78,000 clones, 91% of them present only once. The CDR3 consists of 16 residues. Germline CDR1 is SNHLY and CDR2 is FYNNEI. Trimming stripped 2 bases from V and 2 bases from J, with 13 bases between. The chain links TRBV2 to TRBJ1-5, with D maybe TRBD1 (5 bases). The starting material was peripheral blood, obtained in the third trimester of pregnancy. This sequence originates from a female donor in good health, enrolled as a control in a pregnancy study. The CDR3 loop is CASSEIWGEGNQPQHF. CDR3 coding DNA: TGTGCCAGCAGTGAAATATGGGGGGAAGGCAATCAGCCCCAGCATTTT.